This T cell receptor (beta chain) was identified in a study of shared clonotypes between healthy human individuals (dated by TCRdb to about 2020). Background on the whole study: A few men and a couple of women, aged 18 to 49 years, made up the cohort. For each donor, three plates each were used for CD4 naive and CD4 memory, two plates were used for CD8 naive, and one plate was used for CD8 memory. To estimate repertoire size and how much clonotype sharing occurs between individuals, the study deeply sequenced the blood TCR repertoires of roughly 5 healthy adults. To increase sequencing depth and limit assay-specific biases, TCR repertoire library preparation and sequencing were carried out by different laboratories using diverse techniques. Per donor, leukapheresis produced somewhere between about 0.94 and 9.5 billion PBMCs. Broader findings and caveats from the paper: Higher generation probabilities were observed for clonotypes shared by all four sorted-subset donors than for non-shared clonotypes. Pairwise subsampling led to the expectation that sequencing depth would affect the degree of clonotype sharing among donors. Incomplete sequencing was indicated by rarefaction of sorted-subset datasets, despite the large sequencing depth. Only blood was sampled, and tissue TCR repertoires likely differ from those in blood. When a handful of donors were compared, the shared fraction of clonotypes was approximately 5% for naive CD4, about 4% for naive CD8, about 2.4% for memory CD4, and 0.35% to 0.4% for memory CD8. The small number of donors limited the genetic and exposure-history diversity represented. Larger estimated clonotype richness was generally found for naive subsets than for memory subsets.

For this chain, trimming is 5 bases at the V end and 6 bases at the J end, and the number of junction bases without a gene match is 9. The cysteine opens and the phenylalanine closes a CDR3 of 16 amino acids. Only the CDR3 DNA is retained, 48 bases long and in frame from the first base. The germline V gene specifies SGHAT as CDR1 and FQNNGV as CDR2. TCR CDR3 regions were amplified from genomic DNA by multiplex PCR using the deep immunoSEQ assay. Extracted genomic DNA from each cell subset was distributed evenly across all wells of several immunoSEQ 96-well plates, and each plate was treated as a replicate. For sorted subsets, approximately 190 ng of genomic DNA, equivalent to roughly 30,000 T cell genomes, went into each replicate PCR. The purified libraries were quantified using a Qubit 3.0 fluorometer, sized with a Bioanalyzer 2100, and then quantified again using the KAPA Library Quantification kit. Each immunoSEQ 96-well plate was sequenced on its own single-read 150-cycle Illumina NextSeq 550 flow cell. The original pipeline was this. Because only junctional sequences without quality scores were contained in the immunoSEQ output, filtering matching that applied to full-length reads could not be performed. To assign V/J genes and CDR3, sequences were annotated against IMGT germline references using PyIR, a Python wrapper for IgBLAST v1.9. Reads with weak V/J assignments (E-value above 1e-6), missing CDR3, stop codons, out-of-frame junctions, or ambiguous translated residues were removed. V3J clonotypes were defined as sequences sharing an identical inferred V gene, J gene, and CDR3 amino acid sequence. The percentage overlap between two repertoires was calculated by dividing the number of shared unique clonotypes by the size of the smaller repertoire. Richness of each repertoire was evaluated using RTK rarefaction, the Chao1 estimator, and Recon v2.1 estimates of unobserved clonotypes. OLGA was used to compute generation probabilities for all TCRbeta clonotypes that the gDNA method yielded from a handful of donors. TCRdb re-hosts the immuneACCESS table, in-frame sequences only. Its copies lack some clones; in the studies checked, an unresolved V gene accounts for under half of them, and the cause for the rest is not known. V and J calls and clone size follow that table, whereas D and trimming were derived from the DNA. The sample table contains about 2.4 million clones; only one count was recorded for roughly nine tenths of them. Roughly 0.14% of the sample is taken by the ten largest.

Healthy HIV-negative adults with no recently reported acute infections or vaccinations were included as donors. Every donor was a Caucasian adult residing in Nashville, Tennessee, USA. CD4+ T cells were enriched by magnetic negative selection; naive cells were then positively selected on CD45RA, and the negative fraction formed the memory subset. Blood was obtained by leukapheresis, after which PBMCs were separated by Ficoll-Histopaque density gradient centrifugation and cryopreserved in liquid nitrogen vapor phase. Purity and quantity of every magnetically sorted T cell population were checked by analytical flow cytometry. Each sorted fraction had its genomic DNA isolated and then quantified by UV absorbance on a Nanodrop 2000c. As regards this clone: The antigen it recognizes is unknown. No clone much larger than this one lies a single base away; base qualities are absent.

Sequencing was performed on naive CD4+ T cells sorted from blood. Taken with the paper, the label for cell subset or site translates to: CD45RA+ positively selected. Recombination joined TRBV11-2 with TRBJ2-5; TRBD2 fits 13 bases in the junction. This sequence was found in a man younger than 35 in good health. The nucleotides are TGTGCCAGCAGCCCCCCCGGACTAGCGGGGGTGAAGACCCAGTACTTC. Its coded protein is CASSPPGLAGVKTQYF.